Presented here are 31 T cell receptor beta chains from one specimen sequenced in a study of T cells after yellow fever vaccination. TCRdb re-derived calls from the 5' RACE reads in MiXCR, one entry per CDR3 protein. The sample holds 550,000 to 750,000 distinct CDR3 sequences, 13% seen once. The sequencing here drew on PBMCs, taken on the day of the yellow fever booster vaccination. Every receptor here comes from a man aged 25-45 years who received the YFV17D yellow fever vaccine.

The chain uses TRBV7-2 and TRBJ1-2; no firm D call. V lost 6 bases, J lost 5 bases, and 19 bases lay in between. The CDR3 runs 15 residues. CDR1 SGHTA and CDR2 FQGNSA come from the germline V gene. As DNA, the CDR3 is TGTGCCAGCAGTGCCGATTCCGGGAGCCCATATGGCTACACCTTC. It specifies CASSADSGSPYGYTF.

The rearrangement joins TRBV15 to TRBJ2-1; D unresolved. The CDR3 is 15 residues long. V was cut by 5 bases and J by 0 bases, with 11 bases left in between. Germline V gene lookup returns CDR1 LNHNV and CDR2 YYDKDF (reference sequence). The CDR3 reads CATSVGPSSYNEQFF. The CDR3 DNA is TGTGCCACCAGCGTGGGCCCGAGCTCCTACAATGAGCAGTTCTTC.

This clonotype was counted only a few times. The chain uses TRBV30 and TRBJ1-1, with 7 positions matching TRBD1. The CDR3 runs 15 residues. Losses at the gene ends were 2 bases for V and 0 bases for J; bases not matched to a gene: 6. Germline V lookup: CDR1 GTSNPN, CDR2 SVGIG (reference sequence). CDR3 in DNA: TGTGCCTGGAGTAAAACAGGGGCCTTGAACACTGAAGCTTTCTTT. This translates into CAWSKTGALNTEAFF.

CDR3 sequence: CATSPLRGLAGHNEQFF. The CDR3 DNA follows: TGTGCCACCAGTCCCCTACGGGGACTAGCGGGACACAATGAGCAGTTCTTC. The chain carries TRBV24-1 and TRBJ2-1; 13 nucleotides agree with TRBD2. This CDR3 has 17 residues. The germline V gene has CDR1 KGHDR and CDR2 SFDVKD. V lost 6 bases and J lost 5; bases outside the gene matches: 9.

The chain links TRBV28 to TRBJ2-1; the D is unclear. The germline V gene encodes CDR1 MDHEN and CDR2 SYDVKM. The CDR3 consists of 16 residues. Trimming cost V 2 bases and J 4 bases, with 15 bases left between them. CDR3 protein: CASSLKTFLAYNEQFF. Here the CDR3 DNA reads TGTGCCAGCAGTTTAAAGACGTTTCTCGCGTACAATGAGCAGTTCTTC.

As DNA, the CDR3 is TGTGCCAGCAGCTTAGGAAGCGTCAACTACAATGAGCAGTTCTTC. It is translated as CASSLGSVNYNEQFF. The genes are TRBV7-2 and TRBJ2-1; D uncertain. V was pared by 1 base and J by 3 bases, with 10 bases between. The V gene's germline CDR1 is SGHTA and CDR2 FQGNSA. The CDR3 has 15 residues.

The rearrangement links TRBV6-2 or TRBV6-3 to TRBJ2-1, with 7 bases identical to TRBD2. J gave up 4 bases and V 4 bases, and 10 bases lay outside the gene matches. The CDR3 runs to 16 residues. Germline V gene sequence: CDR1 MNHEY, CDR2 SVGEGT. The CDR3 here is CASSSLAGATYNEQFF. CDR3 in DNA: TGTGCCAGCAGTTCCCTCGCGGGAGCAACGTACAATGAGCAGTTCTTC.

This clonotype was counted many times. Here the CDR3 reads CASSTRRNEKLFF. As DNA, the CDR3 is TGTGCCAGCAGTACCCGGCGTAATGAAAAACTGTTTTTT. The rearrangement links TRBV27 to TRBJ1-4; D not resolved. V dropped 5 bases and J dropped 4 bases, with 8 bases sitting between them. Germline CDR1 MNHEY, CDR2 SMNVEV (reference sequence). This CDR3 contains 13 residues.

CDR3 loop: CASTKKSGREETQYF. As DNA, the CDR3 is TGTGCCAGCACCAAGAAGAGCGGGAGAGAAGAGACCCAGTACTTC. J is TRBJ2-5 and V is TRBV9; 8 bases map to TRBD2. The CDR3 spans 15 residues. Germline V gene lookup returns CDR1 SGDLS and CDR2 YYNGEE. Trimming took 6 bases from V and 3 from J; bases not matched to a gene: 10.

This clonotype is medium-sized by share. In DNA form, the CDR3 reads TGCAGTGCGACTAGACTAGCGGGAGGATGGGGCACAGATACGCAGTATTTT. Its protein product is CSATRLAGGWGTDTQYF. The chain couples TRBV20-1 to TRBJ2-3; 13 nucleotides line up with TRBD2. The CDR3 totals 17 residues. The J segment lost 1 base and the V segment lost 6 bases, leaving 10 bases of the junction unmatched. CDR1 and CDR2 (germline): DFQATT, SNEGSKA (reference sequence).

This clonotype was found many times. V usage is TRBV7-2 and J usage is TRBJ2-7, with D unclear. CDR1 is SGHTA and CDR2 is FQGNSA in the germline V gene. CDR3 length: 14 amino acids. Trimming cost V 8 bases and J 3 bases, with 17 bases left between them. CDR3 coding DNA: TGTGCCAGCGCCTCCTCCGGCCACCTCTACGAGCAGTACTTC. Protein sequence: CASASSGHLYEQYF.

In this sample, this clonotype turned up a few times. This sequence joins TRBV3-1 and TRBJ2-2; D is uncertain. Trimming cost V 3 bases and J 0 bases, with 2 bases left between them. The CDR3 loop spans 13 amino acids. Germline V gene sequence: CDR1 LGHDT, CDR2 YNNKEL (reference sequence). CDR3: CASSHPNTGELFF. Written as DNA, the CDR3 is TGTGCCAGCAGCCACCCGAACACCGGGGAGCTGTTTTTT.

This clonotype appeared a few times. The rearrangement links TRBV5-1 to TRBJ2-7; D is unresolved. Germline V gene lookup returns CDR1 SGHRS and CDR2 YFSETQ. The V end lost 0 bases, the J end lost 0 bases, and 13 bases lay between the germline ends. CDR3 size: 16 residues. The CDR3 loop is CASSLGAGSSSYEQYF. The CDR3 DNA reads as TGCGCCAGCAGCTTGGGGGCAGGCTCAAGCTCCTACGAGCAGTACTTC.

This clonotype was counted a few times. This chain joins TRBV20-1 and TRBJ2-2; the D gene could be TRBD1 or TRBD2 (5 bases each). Deletions cut 3 bases from V and 0 bases from J, with 17 bases between. CDR1 DFQATT and CDR2 SNEGSKA come from the germline V gene (reference sequence). The CDR3 is 17 amino acids. The CDR3 spells CSASRREHPTNTGELFF. The CDR3 coding sequence is TGCAGTGCTAGCCGCAGGGAGCACCCAACGAACACCGGGGAGCTGTTTTTT.

The chain couples TRBV7-9 to TRBJ2-2; 9 nucleotides align to TRBD2. The CDR3 loop spans 15 amino acids. V was clipped by 5 bases and J by 4 bases; unmatched bases: 5. Germline V gene data show CDR1 as SEHNR and CDR2 as FQNEAQ (reference sequence). CDR3 in DNA: TGTGCCAGCAGCCGGGCGGGAGGGTTCACCGGGGAGCTGTTTTTT. Protein: CASSRAGGFTGELFF.

This clonotype was seen ten or more times. The chain is built from TRBV19 and TRBJ1-2, with 7 bases matching TRBD1. The CDR3 consists of 13 residues. J was trimmed by 2 bases and V by 7 bases; bases with no gene match: 4. Germline V lookup: CDR1 LNHDA, CDR2 SQIVND (reference sequence). Written as DNA, the CDR3 is TGTGCCAGTACTAAACAGGGGAACTATGGCTACACCTTC. As protein: CASTKQGNYGYTF.

In this sample, this clonotype turned up a few times. The gene calls are TRBV12-3 or TRBV12-4 and TRBJ1-2; tentative D call: TRBD1 (5 bases). V was pared by 1 base and J by 4 bases, with 10 bases between. This CDR3 comprises 14 residues. The CDR3 reads CASSLVVGTYGYTF. The CDR3 DNA sequence: TGTGCCAGCAGTTTAGTCGTCGGGACCTATGGCTACACCTTC.

This clonotype was observed a handful of times. V and J are TRBV5-1 and TRBJ2-3, with unresolved D. CDR3 length equals 17 residues. CDR1 is SGHRS, CDR2 YFSETQ, per germline. V gave up 0 bases and J gave up 0 bases, with 14 bases separating them. The CDR3 protein is CASSLGLRTDSTDTQYF. CDR3 nucleotides: TGCGCCAGCAGCTTGGGCCTTAGGACGGACAGCACAGATACGCAGTATTTT.

This chain uses TRBV3-1 with TRBJ2-1; 7 bases line up with TRBD2. The CDR3 is 14 amino acids. V shed 3 bases and J 9 bases; nucleotides not matched to a gene: 8. In germline, CDR1 is LGHDT, CDR2 YNNKEL (reference sequence). CDR3 in DNA: TGTGCCAGCAGCCAGATGTCTAGCGGCGGTGAGCAGTTCTTC. Its protein product is CASSQMSSGGEQFF.

The chain links TRBV12-3 or TRBV12-4 to TRBJ2-2; D gene unclear. The V end lost 2 bases, the J end lost 5 bases, and 9 bases lay between the germline ends. This CDR3 region has 14 residues. The CDR3 reads CASSLWVATGELFF. CDR3 nucleotide sequence: TGTGCCAGCAGTTTATGGGTAGCAACCGGGGAGCTGTTTTTT.

V is TRBV12-3 or TRBV12-4 and J is TRBJ2-1, with 11 nucleotides matching TRBD2. Trimming cost V 4 bases and J 10 bases; bases outside gene matches: 0. The CDR3 extends over 12 amino acids. The CDR3, as DNA: TGTGCCAGCAGTTGGACTAGCGGGGAGCAGTTCTTC. Its translation: CASSWTSGEQFF.

This clonotype was observed a few times. V usage is TRBV29-1 and J usage is TRBJ2-7, with a possible D match to TRBD1 (6 bases). The CDR3 runs to 12 residues. Germline V gene data show CDR1 as SQVTM and CDR2 as ANQGSEA. Trimming took off 4 bases at V and 3 bases at J, with 10 bases between the two ends. CDR3 region: CSVGGQHYEQYF. In nucleotides, the CDR3 is TGCAGCGTTGGCGGACAGCACTACGAGCAGTACTTC.

This clonotype has just a few counts. The chain joins TRBV2 to TRBJ1-6; D ambiguous. Trimming took 3 bases from V and 0 from J, leaving 9 bases between them. The germline CDR1 and CDR2 sequences are SNHLY and FYNNEI. This CDR3 has 16 amino acids. The CDR3 loop reads CASSDRGSSYNSPLHF. In DNA form, the CDR3 reads TGTGCCAGCAGTGATCGAGGCAGCTCCTATAATTCACCCCTCCACTTT.

The V and J genes are TRBV4-3 and TRBJ2-3; 9 bases match TRBD2. V lost 1 base to trimming and J lost 5 bases; unmatched junction nucleotides: 10. This CDR3 comprises 17 residues. The V gene's germline CDR1 is LGHNA and CDR2 YSLEER. The CDR3 sequence: CASSQGPAGGSGDTQYF. CDR3 nucleotides: TGCGCCAGCAGCCAAGGGCCAGCGGGAGGTTCTGGAGATACGCAGTATTTT.

This clonotype came up many times. The chain links TRBV11-2 to TRBJ2-5; the D is unclear. V lost 2 bases to trimming and J lost 5 bases, with 9 bases between them. The CDR3 consists of 13 residues. Germline V gives CDR1 SGHAT, CDR2 FQNNGV. CDR3 in amino acids: CASSLKGGETQYF. The CDR3 DNA sequence: TGTGCCAGCAGCTTAAAGGGTGGGGAGACCCAGTACTTC.

The chain is built from TRBV28 and TRBJ2-1, with a tentative D call TRBD2 (6 bases). Germline V CDR1 and CDR2: MDHEN, SYDVKM. This CDR3 is 14 amino acids long. V lost 5 bases to trimming and J lost 4 bases, with 12 bases between them. The CDR3: CASSGGVGYNEQFF. The DNA for the CDR3 is TGTGCCAGCAGTGGCGGGGTAGGTTACAATGAGCAGTTCTTC.

This clonotype was seen only a few times. The chain has TRBV7-2 and TRBJ2-7, with D possibly being TRBD1 or TRBD2 (5 bases each). Trimming stripped 5 bases from V and 5 bases from J, with 16 bases between. Germline V gene data show CDR1 as SGHTA and CDR2 as FQGNSA. This CDR3 spans 14 amino acids. CDR3 sequence: CASSMDPGRDEQYF. DNA of the CDR3: TGTGCCAGCAGCATGGACCCGGGACGAGACGAGCAGTACTTC.

This clonotype was seen ten or more times. The chain carries TRBV15 and TRBJ2-1; D not resolved. Trimming pared 1 base from V and 5 bases from J, leaving 9 bases between. CDR1 is LNHNV, CDR2 YYDKDF, per germline (reference sequence). This CDR3 has 14 amino acids. Here the CDR3 DNA reads TGTGCCACCAGCAGAGTCGCCCCCCACAATGAGCAGTTCTTC. Protein sequence: CATSRVAPHNEQFF.

This clonotype was detected many times. The V and J genes are TRBV12-3 or TRBV12-4 and TRBJ2-2; tentative D call: TRBD1 (6 bases). Trimming took off 5 bases at V and 1 base at J, with 8 bases between the two ends. The CDR3 has 14 residues. This CDR3 reads CASSVRGNTGELFF. The CDR3 DNA sequence: TGTGCCAGCAGTGTCAGGGGGAACACCGGGGAGCTGTTTTTT.

This clonotype has more than one count but fewer than ten. The rearrangement links TRBV7-9 to TRBJ2-7, with D possibly matching TRBD1 (5 bases). From germline, CDR1 is SEHNR and CDR2 FQNEAQ (reference sequence). The CDR3 has 14 residues. Trimming stripped 5 bases from V and 2 bases from J, with 13 bases between. The CDR3 spells CASSGRTMPYEQYF. The CDR3 nucleotides are TGTGCCAGCAGCGGCCGGACAATGCCCTACGAGCAGTACTTC.

The chain has TRBV27 and TRBJ2-2; 9 nucleotides match TRBD1. J was trimmed by 4 bases and V by 5 bases; bases with no gene match: 5. Germline V lookup: CDR1 MNHEY, CDR2 SMNVEV (reference sequence). This CDR3 contains 15 residues. The CDR3 reads CASSTGGMGTGELFF. In DNA form, the CDR3 reads TGTGCCAGCAGTACAGGGGGCATGGGCACCGGGGAGCTGTTTTTT.